The 2 T cell receptor beta chains given below trace back to one sample, sequenced in a study of vaccination and CD4 T cells after COVID-19. Sequencing of cultured CD4+ T cell DNA used the Oncomine TCR Beta short-read assay. TCRdb itself ran the PCR reads through MiXCR, one entry per CDR3 protein. In the table there are about 22,000 distinct CDR3 sequences, about half of which are singletons. Time point specified: late sampling 161 to 241 days after vaccination in a few convalescent patients. Indicated treatment: roughly 11-day PBMC culture with coronavirus spike peptide pools or control peptides (ViraFEST assay). For these TCRs, the target antigens are not known. This material consisted of CD4+ T cells from blood, cultured in vitro, taken about 7 months after SARS-CoV-2 vaccination. All receptors come from a human donor who had recovered from COVID-19.

V and J are TRBV6-1 and TRBJ2-3; D ambiguous. With 6 bases removed from V and 2 bases from J, the gap between germline ends came to 15 bases. Germline assignment: CDR1 MNHNS and CDR2 SASEGT. There are 15 residues in the CDR3. The CDR3 DNA is TGTGCCAGCAGCCCAGGACCAGAACTCACAGATACGCAGTATTTT. This sequence encodes CASSPGPELTDTQYF.

The CDR3 nucleotides are TGTGCCAGCAGCCAACAACAGGGGGCTGGTGAGACCCAGTACTTC. It translates to CASSQQQGAGETQYF. The chain is built from TRBV7-2 and TRBJ2-5, with TRBD1 identical over 9 bases. Germline lookup yields CDR1 SGHTA and CDR2 FQGNSA. The V and J ends lost 5 bases and 5 bases, in that order; junction bases with no gene match: 9. The CDR3 spans 15 residues.